These 24 T cell receptor beta chains were sequenced from one sample in a study of graft-versus-host responses after intestinal transplantation. Sequencing was performed with immunoSEQ multiplex PCR; in TCRdb, only in-frame clones are kept and a portion is missing. The repertoire includes about 97,000 clones, roughly 90% of them detected once, and around 15% sits in the top ten. The specimen was PBMCs, collected about 440 days after intestinal transplant. These receptors were taken from a human patient who received an intestinal transplant, so some T cells may come from the graft donor.

The V and J genes are TRBV11-1 and TRBJ1-2; no definite D call. CDR3 length: 12 amino acids. Germline values: CDR1 SGHAT, CDR2 FQDESV (reference sequence). V lost 5 bases and J lost 3, with 7 bases in between. Here the CDR3 reads CASSDGDYGYTF. The CDR3 coding sequence is TGTGCCAGCAGCGACGGAGACTATGGCTACACCTTC.

This clone appeared a single time. DNA of the CDR3: TGTGCCAGCTCACCACAGGGACTTCCCTACGAGCAGTACTTC. Protein sequence: CASSPQGLPYEQYF. The chain combines TRBV18 with TRBJ2-7, with D perhaps matching TRBD2 (6 bases). The CDR3 has 14 amino acids. Trimming cost V 1 base and J 2 bases, with 9 bases left between them. The germline gives CDR1 KGHSH, CDR2 LQKENI.

The J gene is TRBJ2-2, the V gene TRBV5-3, with no clear D. TRBV5-3 is given ORF status, its function remaining uncertain. Trimming pared 4 bases from V and 9 bases from J, leaving 10 bases between. The CDR3 totals 12 residues. The CDR3 region has the DNA TGTGCCAGAAGCCGCAAGCCCAGGGAGCTGTTTTTT. The encoded protein is CARSRKPRELFF.

This chain connects TRBV5-3 to TRBJ2-3; TRBD1 is a possible D gene (6 bases). TRBV5-3 is recorded as an ORF, its role being uncertain. The V end lost 1 base, the J end lost 0 bases, and 18 bases lay between the germline ends. The CDR3 is made up of 18 amino acids. The CDR3 spells CARSLRSRQATSTDTQYF. As DNA, the CDR3 is TGTGCCAGAAGCTTGCGGTCCCGACAGGCCACTAGCACAGATACGCAGTATTTT.

This chain joins TRBV6-5 and TRBJ1-6; D is perhaps TRBD1 (5 bases). This CDR3 contains 12 residues. Germline loops: CDR1 MNHEY, CDR2 SVGAGI. The ends were cut back, 7 bases at V and 11 bases at J, with 12 bases in the middle. The CDR3 here is CASTSSGTPLHF. The CDR3 coding sequence is TGTGCCAGCACCTCCTCAGGGACACCCCTCCACTTT.

This sequence joins TRBV9 and TRBJ2-5, with TRBD2 identical over 8 bases. The CDR3 contains 13 residues. Germline values: CDR1 SGDLS, CDR2 YYNGEE. The V gene end was trimmed by 3 bases and the J gene end by 7 bases; junction bases not matched to a gene: 5. The CDR3 region is CASSERGPGTQYF. CDR3 nucleotides: TGTGCCAGCAGCGAGCGGGGGCCGGGGACCCAGTACTTC.

This clone was seen once. The genes are TRBV10-3 and TRBJ1-1; D gene uncertain. The CDR3 runs 15 residues. Germline-derived CDR1 and CDR2 are ENHRY and SYGVKD. The V gene lost 0 bases and the J gene lost 4 bases, with 12 bases spanning the gap. In DNA, the CDR3 is TGTGCCATCAGTGAGTCGGGAGTTTTTGGCACTGAAGCTTTCTTT. It yields the protein CAISESGVFGTEAFF.

Here the CDR3 reads CASSLGTGMAGELFF. CDR3 DNA: TGCGCCAGCAGCCTCGGGACAGGGATGGCCGGGGAGCTGTTTTTT. The chain is built from TRBV4-1 and TRBJ2-2; 9 bases are shared with TRBD1. CDR1 and CDR2 (germline): MGHRA, YSYEKL. V shed 4 bases and J 6 bases; nucleotides not matched to a gene: 6. CDR3 length: 15 residues.

The table lists this clone with a few counts. The V gene is TRBV21-1, the J gene TRBJ1-2; TRBD1, as called in the table, went unchecked against the DNA. TRBV21-1 is shown as a pseudogene. CDR3 length: 17 residues. The CDR3 reads CASSNEMLDSDHYGYTF. As DNA, the CDR3 is TGTGCCAGCAGCAACGAAATGCTGGACAGCGATCACTATGGCTACACCTTC.

This chain connects TRBV5-1 to TRBJ1-1, with D perhaps matching TRBD1 (5 bases). V was clipped by 4 bases and J by 5 bases, with 12 bases between them. This CDR3 is 13 amino acids long. Germline V gives CDR1 SGHRS, CDR2 YFSETQ. The CDR3 is CASSPRGGTEAFF. In DNA, the CDR3 is TGCGCCAGCAGCCCCCGGGGGGGGACTGAAGCTTTCTTT.

This chain joins TRBV12-2 and TRBJ2-1; TRBD2, the table's D call, was not compared with the DNA. TRBV12-2 is a pseudogene locus. This CDR3 is 21 amino acids long. This CDR3 reads CASRLNPAVVETGRAYNEQFF. The CDR3 DNA reads as TGTGCAAGTCGCTTAAACCCGGCTGTGGTAGAAACGGGAAGGGCCTACAATGAGCAGTTCTTC.

V usage is TRBV18 and J usage is TRBJ1-1; D unresolved. The CDR3 sequence is 15 residues long. Trimming cost V 2 bases and J 1 base, with 11 bases left between them. Germline V gene sequence: CDR1 KGHSH, CDR2 LQKENI. CDR3 loop: CASSPDRARNTEAFF. The CDR3 nucleotides read TGTGCCAGCTCACCAGATCGGGCCCGGAACACTGAAGCTTTCTTT. The full variable domain, completed using reference TRBV18 and TRBJ1-1, is NAGVMQNPRHLVRRRGQEARLRCSPMKGHSHVYWYRQLPEEGLKFMVYLQKENIIDESGMPKERFSAEFPKEGPSILRIQQVVRGDSAAYFCASSPDRARNTEAFFGQGTRLTVV.

The genes are TRBV7-9 and TRBJ2-7; tentative D call: TRBD1 (6 bases). Trimming stripped 5 bases from V and 2 bases from J, with 16 bases between. CDR1 is SEHNR and CDR2 is FQNEAQ in the germline V gene (reference sequence). The CDR3 covers 15 residues. The CDR3 spells CASSGEGQEAYEQYF. CDR3 DNA sequence: TGTGCCAGCAGCGGAGAGGGACAAGAGGCCTACGAGCAGTACTTC.

The rearrangement uses TRBV7-9 and TRBJ1-4, with TRBD1 as a possible D gene (6 bases). Deletions cut 3 bases from V and 8 bases from J, with 13 bases between. CDR1 and CDR2 (germline): SEHNR, FQNEAQ (reference sequence). There are 14 residues in the CDR3. CDR3 residues: CASSFTGLQEKLFF. The CDR3 DNA follows: TGTGCCAGCAGCTTCACAGGGTTGCAGGAAAAACTGTTTTTT.

The chain links TRBV19 to TRBJ1-1; 8 nucleotides match TRBD1. The V segment lost 3 bases and the J segment 4 bases; nucleotides outside the gene matches: 4. The germline gives CDR1 LNHDA, CDR2 SQIVND (reference sequence). This CDR3 region has 14 residues. The CDR3 loop reads CASSISGGFTEAFF. For the CDR3, the DNA is TGTGCCAGTAGTATCTCAGGGGGCTTCACTGAAGCTTTCTTT.

V gene TRBV6-5 combines with J gene TRBJ1-1; D is perhaps TRBD1 (6 bases). V was clipped by 7 bases and J by 4 bases, with 16 bases between them. Germline V gene lookup returns CDR1 MNHEY and CDR2 SVGAGI. The CDR3 runs to 14 residues. The CDR3 DNA sequence: TGTGCCAGCATCCTAAACAGGGTGGGCACTGAAGCTTTCTTT. As protein: CASILNRVGTEAFF.

This clone was counted a few times. This rearrangement joins TRBV6-4 to TRBJ2-2; TRBD2 aligns across 7 bases. This CDR3 is 16 amino acids long. CDR1 is MRHNA, CDR2 SNTAGT, per germline. The V gene end was trimmed by 4 bases and the J gene end by 5 bases; junction bases not matched to a gene: 10. For the CDR3, the DNA is TGTGCCAGCAGTGGTGGAGAAGCGGGGATAACCGGGGAGCTGTTTTTT. Its translation: CASSGGEAGITGELFF.

This clone was counted a single time. The J gene is TRBJ1-1, the V gene TRBV5-5; 10 bases are shared with TRBD1. CDR3 size: 14 residues. Germline CDR1 reads SGHKS; CDR2 reads YYEKEE (reference sequence). The junction had 7 bases not matched to a gene; V was cut back by 0 bases and J by 11 bases. The CDR3 is CASSLGQGARGAFF. The CDR3 DNA reads as TGTGCCAGCAGCTTGGGACAGGGGGCGCGAGGGGCTTTCTTT.

The rearrangement joins TRBV4-1 to TRBJ1-3; possibly TRBD1 for D (6 bases). Trimming removed 5 bases at V and 1 base at J, with 9 bases between. Per the germline V gene, CDR1 is MGHRA and CDR2 is YSYEKL. The CDR3 runs to 14 residues. The CDR3 region has the DNA TGCGCCAGCAGCAGAGGGGGTTCTGGAAACACCATATATTTT. Translated: CASSRGGSGNTIYF.

This chain connects TRBV7-9 to TRBJ1-4; D gene uncertain. Germline V gene sequence: CDR1 SEHNR, CDR2 FQNEAQ (reference sequence). The V end lost 1 base, the J end lost 8 bases, and 11 bases lay between the germline ends. The CDR3 runs 14 residues. For the CDR3, the DNA is TGTGCCAGCAGCTTAGTAGGGTTGGAGGAAAAACTGTTTTTT. Protein: CASSLVGLEEKLFF.

The chain has TRBV19 and TRBJ2-7; 8 positions agree with TRBD1. J lost 0 bases, V lost 4 bases, and 2 bases had no gene match. The CDR3 runs to 14 residues. Per germline, CDR1 LNHDA and CDR2 SQIVND (reference sequence). Written as DNA, the CDR3 is TGTGCCAGTAGTAGGGACAGGAGCTCCTACGAGCAGTACTTC. Protein sequence: CASSRDRSSYEQYF.

The CDR3 reads CASSWVTPSTDTQYF. The CDR3, as DNA: TGTGCCAGCAGCTGGGTAACCCCTAGCACAGATACGCAGTATTTT. The chain joins TRBV5-6 to TRBJ2-3; D is uncertain. This CDR3 has 15 residues. The germline V gene encodes CDR1 SGHDT and CDR2 YYEEEE. The V end was cut by 3 bases, the J end by 0 bases, with 11 bases between. The full variable domain, in which reference TRBV5-6 and TRBJ2-3 provide the parts outside the CDR3, is DAGVTQSPTHLIKTRGQQVTLRCSPKSGHDTVSWYQQALGQGPQFIFQYYEEEERQRGNFPDRFSGHQFPNYSSELNVNALLLGDSALYLCASSWVTPSTDTQYFGPGTRLTVL.

This chain uses TRBV7-8 with TRBJ1-3, with no clear D. Germline loops: CDR1 SGHVS, CDR2 FQNEAQ. Trimming pared 5 bases from V and 4 bases from J, leaving 3 bases between. The CDR3 spans 11 residues. The CDR3 bases are TGTGCCAGCAGCCCCGGAAACACCATATATTTT. This gives the protein CASSPGNTIYF. Filled out from reference TRBV7-8 and TRBJ1-3, the complete variable domain reads GAGVSQSPRYKVAKRGQDVALRCDPISGHVSLFWYQQALGQGPEFLTYFQNEAQLDKSGLPSDRFFAERPEGSVSTLKIQRTQQEDSAVYLCASSPGNTIYFGEGSWLTVV.

The CDR3 loop reads CASSQGTDEQYF. The DNA of the CDR3 is TGCGCCAGCAGCCAAGGGACAGACGAGCAGTACTTC. This chain links TRBV4-1 with TRBJ2-7; TRBD1 might be the D (6 bases). The CDR3 is 12 residues long. Germline-derived CDR1 and CDR2 are MGHRA and YSYEKL. Trimming took off 1 base at V and 5 bases at J, with 6 bases between the two ends.